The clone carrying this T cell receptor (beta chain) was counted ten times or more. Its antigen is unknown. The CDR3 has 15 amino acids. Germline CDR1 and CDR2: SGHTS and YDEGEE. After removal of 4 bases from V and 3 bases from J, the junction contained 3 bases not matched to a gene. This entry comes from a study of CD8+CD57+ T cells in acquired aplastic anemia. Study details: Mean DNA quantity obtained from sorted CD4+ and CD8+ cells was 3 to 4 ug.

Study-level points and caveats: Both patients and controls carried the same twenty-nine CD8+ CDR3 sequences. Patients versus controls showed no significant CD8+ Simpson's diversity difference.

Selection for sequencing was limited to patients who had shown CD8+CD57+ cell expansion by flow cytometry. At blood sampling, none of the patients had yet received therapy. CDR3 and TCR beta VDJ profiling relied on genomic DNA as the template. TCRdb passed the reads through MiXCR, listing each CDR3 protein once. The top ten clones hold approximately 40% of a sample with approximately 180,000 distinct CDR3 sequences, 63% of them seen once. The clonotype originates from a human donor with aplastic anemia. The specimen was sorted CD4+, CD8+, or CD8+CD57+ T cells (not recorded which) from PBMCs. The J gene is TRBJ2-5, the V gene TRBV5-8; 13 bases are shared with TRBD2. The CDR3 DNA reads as TGTGCCAGCAGCCCCGGACTAGCGGGGGAAGAGACCCAGTACTTC. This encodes CASSPGLAGEETQYF.